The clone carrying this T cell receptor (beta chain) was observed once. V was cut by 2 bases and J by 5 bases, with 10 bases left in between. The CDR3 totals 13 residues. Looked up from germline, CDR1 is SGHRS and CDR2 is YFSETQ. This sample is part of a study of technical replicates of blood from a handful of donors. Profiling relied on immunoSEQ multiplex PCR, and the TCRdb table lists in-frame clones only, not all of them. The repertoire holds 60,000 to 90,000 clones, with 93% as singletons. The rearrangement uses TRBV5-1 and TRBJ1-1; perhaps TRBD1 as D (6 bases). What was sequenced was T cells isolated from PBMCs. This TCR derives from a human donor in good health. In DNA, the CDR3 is TGCGCCAGCAGCTTCAGGGGAGAAACTGAAGCTTTCTTT. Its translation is CASSFRGETEAFF.